The 19 T cell receptor beta chains presented below share a single source sample, sequenced in a study of blood T cell repertoires in COVID-19. TCRdb's table, derived via immunoSEQ multiplex PCR, lists solely in-frame clones and lacks some. In the table there are approximately 240,000 clones, 75% to 95% of which are singletons. Sequenced: PBMCs or T cells enriched from blood (not recorded which). The source is a woman between 18 and 29 years old who had recovered from COVID-19.

CDR3 bases: TGTGCCAGCAGCACGCGGTTAACTGGAAACACCATATATTTT. Protein sequence: CASSTRLTGNTIYF. The gene calls are TRBV14 and TRBJ1-3; no firm D call. In germline, CDR1 is SGHDN, CDR2 FVKESK. This CDR3 region has 14 residues. The V end lost 5 bases, the J end lost 2 bases, and 10 bases lay between the germline ends.

Notes on this clone: Other DNA sequences within the sample encode an identical CDR3. The J gene is TRBJ1-2, the V gene TRBV5-1, with a weak D call TRBD1 (5 bases). The V end lost 4 bases, the J end lost 4 bases, and 11 bases lay between the germline ends. CDR1 and CDR2 (germline): SGHRS, YFSETQ. The CDR3 loop spans 13 amino acids. CDR3: CASSPDSIYGYTF. In DNA, the CDR3 is TGCGCCAGCAGCCCTGACAGTATCTATGGCTACACCTTC.

The chain couples TRBV7-9 to TRBJ1-2, with D possibly TRBD1 on 5 matching bases. V lost 1 base and J lost 6, with 12 bases in between. Per germline, CDR1 SEHNR and CDR2 FQNEAQ (reference sequence). The CDR3 contains 14 residues. The CDR3 region is CASSLVTQGNGYTF. The CDR3 nucleotides are TGTGCCAGCAGCTTAGTGACGCAGGGAAATGGCTACACCTTC.

The chain joins TRBV10-3 to TRBJ2-3, with D tentatively TRBD2 (7 bases). The CDR3 has 14 amino acids. CDR1 is ENHRY, CDR2 SYGVKD, per germline. The ends were cut back, 4 bases at V and 5 bases at J, with 13 bases in the middle. CDR3 sequence: CAISVSGGRDTQYF. CDR3 sequence (DNA): TGTGCCATCAGTGTTTCGGGGGGCCGAGATACGCAGTATTTT.

The chain has TRBV7-9 and TRBJ1-1, with D hard to call. Germline V gene data show CDR1 as SEHNR and CDR2 as FQNEAQ (reference sequence). The CDR3 length is 13 residues. The ends were cut back, 5 bases at V and 3 bases at J, with 10 bases in the middle. The CDR3 region has the DNA TGTGCCAGCAGCAACAGCGGAGACACTGAAGCTTTCTTT. This codes for CASSNSGDTEAFF.

The chain links TRBV4-3 to TRBJ2-2, with TRBD2 identical over 12 bases. V dropped 0 bases and J dropped 3; count of bases not matched to a gene: 8. CDR1 is LGHNA, CDR2 YSLEER, per germline. CDR3 length equals 19 residues. The CDR3 nucleotides are TGCGCCAGCAGCCAAGATGTACTAGCGGGGGGCCTTCACACCGGGGAGCTGTTTTTT. Amino acids: CASSQDVLAGGLHTGELFF.

This chain links TRBV5-5 with TRBJ1-5; 7 nucleotides align to TRBD1. V was pared by 4 bases and J by 14 bases, with 12 bases of the junction left unmatched. In germline, CDR1 is SGHKS, CDR2 YYEKEE (reference sequence). This CDR3 spans 13 amino acids. The CDR3 here is CASSPEGTARKHF. CDR3 DNA: TGTGCCAGCAGCCCCGAAGGGACAGCCCGTAAGCATTTT.

This clone was counted a single time. The chain couples TRBV18 to TRBJ2-1; possibly TRBD1 for D (6 bases). Trimming stripped 6 bases from V and 1 base from J, with 13 bases between. The CDR3 spans 15 residues. Per germline, CDR1 KGHSH and CDR2 LQKENI. CDR3 in DNA: TGTGCCAGCTCGTCCAGGGGTTCGTCCTACAATGAGCAGTTCTTC. This translates into CASSSRGSSYNEQFF.

The chain has TRBV12-5 and TRBJ2-7; 12 bases match TRBD1. CDR1 and CDR2 from the germline V gene are LGHNT and FRNRAP. Trimming took 2 bases from V and 0 from J; bases not matched to a gene: 14. The CDR3 spans 20 residues. CDR3 in DNA: TGTGCTAGTGGTTTGCGCTGGGACAGGGGGCTTTCTTTGAGCTCCTACGAGCAGTACTTC. Its translation is CASGLRWDRGLSLSSYEQYF.

CDR3 in DNA: TGTGCCAGCAGCCCCATGACGGACAGGGGCTCCTACGAGCAGTACTTC. It is translated as CASSPMTDRGSYEQYF. The chain joins TRBV11-1 to TRBJ2-7; 9 nucleotides line up with TRBD1. The CDR3 is 16 residues long. CDR1 SGHAT and CDR2 FQDESV come from the germline V gene (reference sequence). J lost 0 bases, V lost 5 bases, and 8 bases had no gene match. Full variable domain (outside the CDR3, taken from reference TRBV11-1 and TRBJ2-7): EAEVAQSPRYKITEKSQAVAFWCDPISGHATLYWYRQILGQGPELLVQFQDESVVDDSQLPKDRFSAERLKGVDSTLKIQPAELGDSAMYLCASSPMTDRGSYEQYFGPGTRLTVT.

This clone was counted between two and nine times. The chain has TRBV27 and TRBJ2-7; 7 bases are shared with TRBD1. V lost 5 bases to trimming and J lost 4 bases; unmatched junction nucleotides: 11. Germline V lookup: CDR1 MNHEY, CDR2 SMNVEV (reference sequence). The CDR3 is 15 residues long. The CDR3 sequence is CASSRTTGSIYEQYF. CDR3 in DNA: TGTGCCAGCAGTCGTACGACAGGGAGCATTTACGAGCAGTACTTC.

This chain connects TRBV15 to TRBJ1-1; maybe TRBD1 (5 bases). The V end lost 11 bases, the J end lost 0 bases, and 13 bases lay between the germline ends. CDR3 size: 13 residues. Per germline, CDR1 LNHNV and CDR2 YYDKDF (reference sequence). The CDR3 bases are TGTGCCGCCGGCGGACATTTGAACACTGAAGCTTTCTTT. Protein: CAAGGHLNTEAFF.

This rearrangement joins TRBV9 to TRBJ1-2, with 7 bases fitting TRBD1. Trimming took 6 bases from V and 10 from J; bases not matched to a gene: 9. Germline CDR1 reads SGDLS; CDR2 reads YYNGEE. This CDR3 is 12 amino acids long. CDR3 protein: CASTGTARFYTF. In DNA, the CDR3 is TGTGCCAGCACGGGGACAGCCAGATTCTACACCTTC.

This chain joins TRBV9 and TRBJ2-2; D call uncertain. The V end was cut by 4 bases, the J end by 8 bases, with 9 bases between. CDR1 and CDR2 (germline): SGDLS, YYNGEE. CDR3 size: 12 residues. Written as DNA, the CDR3 is TGTGCCAGCAGCATACGGTCGGGGGAGCTGTTTTTT. Its translation is CASSIRSGELFF.

The rearrangement uses TRBV29-1 and TRBJ1-1; 10 bases match TRBD1. CDR3 length: 13 residues. Per germline, CDR1 SQVTM and CDR2 ANQGSEA. The junction had 2 bases not matched to a gene; V was cut back by 6 bases and J by 1 base. The CDR3: CSVDRGANTEAFF. The CDR3 DNA is TGCAGCGTGGACAGGGGGGCGAACACTGAAGCTTTCTTT.

This CDR3 is CASSPASNQPQHF. CDR3 DNA sequence: TGTGCCAGCAGCCCTGCGAGCAATCAGCCCCAGCATTTT. V is TRBV6-4 and J is TRBJ1-5; D is ambiguous. CDR3 length: 13 amino acids. Trimming took off 6 bases at V and 1 base at J, with 7 bases between the two ends. Looked up from germline, CDR1 is MRHNA and CDR2 is SNTAGT.

This clone occurred once. V usage is TRBV11-2 and J usage is TRBJ2-7; TRBD1 might be the D (6 bases). The germline V and J ends were trimmed by 3 bases and 0 bases, with 15 bases remaining between them. The CDR3 length is 16 residues. CDR1 and CDR2 from the germline V gene are SGHAT and FQNNGV. The chain's CDR3 is CASSLERGRTSYEQYF. The CDR3 nucleotides read TGTGCCAGCAGCTTGGAAAGGGGGAGAACCTCCTACGAGCAGTACTTC.

This sequence joins TRBV12-5 and TRBJ2-5, with 12 bases fitting TRBD2. V lost 6 bases and J lost 2; bases outside the gene matches: 4. Germline CDR1 reads LGHNT; CDR2 reads FRNRAP. The CDR3 consists of 15 residues. The CDR3 DNA is TGTGCTAGTGGCAGGACTAGCGGGGAGCAAGAGACCCAGTACTTC. Amino acids: CASGRTSGEQETQYF.

V gene TRBV5-1 combines with J gene TRBJ2-3; TRBD2 is a possible D gene (5 bases). This CDR3 is built from 14 residues. Deletions cut 1 base from V and 6 bases from J, with 12 bases between. CDR1 is SGHRS, CDR2 YFSETQ, per germline. The DNA of the CDR3 is TGCGCCAGCAGCTTGCAAGAGGGAGCGGATACGCAGTATTTT. Translated, it gives CASSLQEGADTQYF. Complete variable domain (other parts from reference TRBV5-1 and TRBJ2-3): KAGVTQTPRYLIKTRGQQVTLSCSPISGHRSVSWYQQTPGQGLQFLFEYFSETQRNKGNFPGRFSGRQFSNSRSEMNVSTLELGDSALYLCASSLQEGADTQYFGPGTRLTVL.